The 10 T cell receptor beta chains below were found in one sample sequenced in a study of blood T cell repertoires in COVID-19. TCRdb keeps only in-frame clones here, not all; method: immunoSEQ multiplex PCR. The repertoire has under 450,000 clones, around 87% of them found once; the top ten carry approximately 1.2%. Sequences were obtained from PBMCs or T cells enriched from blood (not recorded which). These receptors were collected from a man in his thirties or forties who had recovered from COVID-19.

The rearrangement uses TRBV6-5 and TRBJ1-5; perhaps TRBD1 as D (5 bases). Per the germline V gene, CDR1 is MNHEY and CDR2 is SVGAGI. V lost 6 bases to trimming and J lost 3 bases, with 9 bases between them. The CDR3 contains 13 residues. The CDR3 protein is CASRGVNNQPQHF. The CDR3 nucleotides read TGTGCCAGCAGAGGGGTAAACAATCAGCCCCAGCATTTT.

CDR3 in DNA: TGTGCCAGTAGGTACAGCCTTAATGAAAAACTGTTTTTT. Residues: CASRYSLNEKLFF. The V and J genes are TRBV19 and TRBJ1-4; D uncertain. Per the germline V gene, CDR1 is LNHDA and CDR2 is SQIVND (reference sequence). There are 13 residues in the CDR3. Deletions cut 6 bases from V and 4 bases from J, with 9 bases between. The full variable domain, completed using reference TRBV19 and TRBJ1-4, is DGGITQSPKYLFRKEGQNVTLSCEQNLNHDAMYWYRQDPGQGLRLIYYSQIVNDFQKGDIAEGYSVSREKKESFPLTVTSAQKNPTAFYLCASRYSLNEKLFFGSGTQLSVL.

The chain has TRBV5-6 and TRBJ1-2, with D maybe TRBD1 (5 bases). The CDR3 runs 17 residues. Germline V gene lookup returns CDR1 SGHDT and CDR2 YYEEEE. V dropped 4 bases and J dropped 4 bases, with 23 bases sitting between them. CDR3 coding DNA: TGTGCCAGCAGCCCGGGGGTGCAGGGCGTGATCGGCTATGGCTACACCTTC. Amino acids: CASSPGVQGVIGYGYTF.

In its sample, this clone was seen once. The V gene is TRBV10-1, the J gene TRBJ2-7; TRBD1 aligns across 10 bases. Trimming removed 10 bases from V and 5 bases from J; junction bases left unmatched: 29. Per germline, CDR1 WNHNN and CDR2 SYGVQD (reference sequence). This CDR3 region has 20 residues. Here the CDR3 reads CATPRPGQGGHRQGGHEQYF. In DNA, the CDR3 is TGCGCCACCCCTCGCCCCGGACAGGGGGGACACCGACAGGGGGGACACGAGCAGTACTTC.

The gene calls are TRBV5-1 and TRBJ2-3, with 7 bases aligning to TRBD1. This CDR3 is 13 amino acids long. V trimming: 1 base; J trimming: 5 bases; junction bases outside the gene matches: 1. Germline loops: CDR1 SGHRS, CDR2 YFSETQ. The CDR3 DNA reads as TGCGCCAGCAGCTTGAACAGGGGAGATACGCAGTATTTT. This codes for CASSLNRGDTQYF. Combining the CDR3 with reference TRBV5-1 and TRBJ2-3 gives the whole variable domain KAGVTQTPRYLIKTRGQQVTLSCSPISGHRSVSWYQQTPGQGLQFLFEYFSETQRNKGNFPGRFSGRQFSNSRSEMNVSTLELGDSALYLCASSLNRGDTQYFGPGTRLTVL.

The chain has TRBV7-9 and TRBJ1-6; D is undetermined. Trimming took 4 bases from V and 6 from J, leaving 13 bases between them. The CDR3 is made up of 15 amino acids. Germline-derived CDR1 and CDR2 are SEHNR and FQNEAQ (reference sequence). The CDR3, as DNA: TGTGCCAGCAGCTCGGGAGCCATAGCTAATTCACCCCTCCACTTT. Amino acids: CASSSGAIANSPLHF.

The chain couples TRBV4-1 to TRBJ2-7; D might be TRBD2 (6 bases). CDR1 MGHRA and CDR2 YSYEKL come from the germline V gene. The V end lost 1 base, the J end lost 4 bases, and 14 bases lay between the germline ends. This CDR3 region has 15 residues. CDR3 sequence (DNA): TGCGCCAGCAGCCAAGGCCCGGGGGTGGGTTACGAGCAGTACTTC. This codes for CASSQGPGVGYEQYF.

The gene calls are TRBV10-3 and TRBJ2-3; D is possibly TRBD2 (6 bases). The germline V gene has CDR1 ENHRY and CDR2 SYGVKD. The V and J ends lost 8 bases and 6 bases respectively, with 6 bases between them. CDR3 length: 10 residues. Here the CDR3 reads CAIGGDTQYF. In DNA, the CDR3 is TGTGCCATCGGGGGGGATACGCAGTATTTT.

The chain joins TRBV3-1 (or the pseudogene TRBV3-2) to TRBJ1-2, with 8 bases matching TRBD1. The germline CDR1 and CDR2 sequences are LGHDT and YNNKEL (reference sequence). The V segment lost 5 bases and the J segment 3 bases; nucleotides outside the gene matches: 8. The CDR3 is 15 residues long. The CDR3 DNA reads TGTGCCAGCAGCATGGGACAGGTCGGAGACTATGGCTACACCTTC. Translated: CASSMGQVGDYGYTF.

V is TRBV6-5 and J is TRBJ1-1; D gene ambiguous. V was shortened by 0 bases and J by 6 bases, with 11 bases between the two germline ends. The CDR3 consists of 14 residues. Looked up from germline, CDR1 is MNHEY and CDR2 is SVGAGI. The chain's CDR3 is CASSYSSDLAEAFF. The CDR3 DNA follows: TGTGCCAGCAGTTACTCGTCGGACTTGGCTGAAGCTTTCTTT.